A selection of T cell receptor beta chains follows, all from one sample in a study of PD-1 blockade in classical Hodgkin lymphoma. Profiled with immunoSEQ multiplex PCR; TCRdb holds only in-frame clones, not every one. The profile covers 20,000 to 25,000 clones, with more than 60% appearing a single time and 40% taken by the ten largest. Sequenced material: peripheral blood mononuclear cells (PBMCs), taken before the second cycle of nivolumab. These receptors all stem from a human donor with classical Hodgkin lymphoma. CDR3s include the opening cysteine and the closing phenylalanine or tryptophan. The order of the fields is J gene, clone size, V gene, CDR3 protein. Clone size appears in some rows only: once, few, many, or a class for an expanded clone.

TRBJ1-1,NA,TRBV19,CASSQTGGKVEAFF
TRBJ2-5,NA,TRBV14,CASSRGVRDSQETQYF
TRBJ2-7,NA,TRBV6-5,CASSYDEGALWEYF
TRBJ2-6,NA,TRBV9,CASSIAGTGANVLTF
TRBJ2-3,medium-sized,TRBV5-4,CASKLAGRRTDTQYF
TRBJ1-5,NA,TRBV15,CATSRDSRGDQPQHF
TRBJ1-2,NA,TRBV2,CASSEDWGVPYGYTF
TRBJ2-7,few,TRBV19,CASSRWTGASYEQYF
TRBJ2-1,NA,TRBV27,CASSPWEHNEQFF
TRBJ1-6,NA,TRBV7-9,CASSLGTSAAPLHF
TRBJ1-6,NA,TRBV15,CATSGTDNSPLHF
TRBJ2-6,NA,TRBV19,CASTKGANVLTF
TRBJ2-7,NA,TRBV7-8,CASSSYSVSSYEQYF
TRBJ2-7,NA,TRBV29-1,CSVEEGQPYEQYF
TRBJ2-7,few,TRBV6-6,CASREADYEQYF
TRBJ2-7,NA,TRBV19,CASSKTRTATYEQYF
TRBJ2-1,NA,TRBV9,CASSVLGGAGSYNEQFF
TRBJ2-5,NA,TRBV27,CASSLGDRGRETQYF
TRBJ1-1,NA,TRBV2,CASSVDRADTEAFF